The subject of this entry is one T cell receptor beta chain. Its antigen is undetermined. These data are taken from a study of vaccination effects on CD4 cells after COVID-19. Study conclusions and caveats: Infection-derived and vaccine-derived clones contracted markedly late after vaccination. New vaccine-induced clones made up most post-vaccine spike-reactive clones in convalescents.

The CDR3 consists of 15 residues. Generated by immunoSEQ multiplex PCR, the TCRdb table keeps only in-frame clones and is missing some. The table includes under 70,000 clones, 65% to 80% detected once. Ahead of sequencing, the ViraFEST assay grew antigen-specific CD4+ T cells using viral peptide pools. Having been cultured for around ten days, the cells underwent CD4+ T cell isolation. Between March and December 2020, the person had a SARS-CoV-2 infection that PCR confirmed. Researchers reported culturing two million PBMC in each well, adding around 10 IU/ml IL-2 and approximately 10 ug/ml peptides. Negative control cultures were stimulated with an HIV-1 Nef peptide pool.

Sequenced here: CD4+ T cells from PBMCs cultured with HIV peptides, sampled before COVID-19 vaccination. The subset was: HIV-1 Nef peptide pool negative control/reference culture. The V and J genes are TRBV21-1 and TRBJ2-7; no check of the table's D call, TRBD1, against the DNA was made. TRBV21-1 counts as a pseudogene. This clonotype was obtained from a human donor who had a prior SARS-CoV-2 infection. CDR3 in DNA: TGTGCCAGGAACCACCTGAGGGACAGTACCTACGAGCAGTACTTC. As protein: CARNHLRDSTYEQYF.